The TCR beta chain under discussion was sequenced for a study of shared clonotypes between healthy human individuals (dated by TCRdb to 2020 to 2022). As for the study more broadly: The cohort comprised a couple of women and three men aged 18 to 49 years. For each donor, CD4 naive and CD4 memory were each run on three plates, CD8 naive on two plates, and CD8 memory on one plate. To estimate repertoire size and how much clonotypes are shared between individuals, the study performed deep sequencing of blood TCR repertoires from roughly five healthy adults. To increase sequencing depth and limit assay-specific biases, TCR repertoire library preparation and sequencing were carried out by different laboratories using diverse techniques. Each donor's leukapheresis produced roughly between about 0.9 and 9.5 billion PBMCs.

CD8 naive samples were CD45RO-negative cells positively selected for CCR7, giving a CD45RA+CCR7+ population that excluded TemRA cells. Healthy HIV-negative adults with no recently reported acute infections or vaccinations were included as donors. Every donor was a Caucasian adult residing in Nashville, Tennessee, USA. After blood collection by leukapheresis, PBMCs were isolated using Ficoll-Histopaque density gradient centrifugation and then cryopreserved in the vapor phase of liquid nitrogen. Analytical flow cytometry was used to check the purity and quantity of every magnetically sorted T cell population. Genomic DNA was isolated from every sorted fraction and measured by UV absorbance on a Nanodrop 2000c. TCR CDR3 regions were amplified from genomic DNA by multiplex PCR using the deep immunoSEQ assay. For each cell subset, the extracted genomic DNA was distributed evenly across all wells of several immunoSEQ 96-well plates, and each plate served as one replicate. For sorted subsets, approximately 190 ng genomic DNA, equal to some 28,000 T cell genomes, was loaded into each replicate PCR. The purified libraries were quantified using a Qubit 3.0 fluorometer, sized with a Bioanalyzer 2100, and then quantified again using the KAPA Library Quantification kit. Each immunoSEQ 96-well plate was sequenced on its own single-read 150-cycle Illumina NextSeq 550 flow cell. In the source study's methods: Because only junctional sequences without quality scores were contained in the immunoSEQ output, filtering matching that applied to full-length reads could not be performed. To assign V/J genes and CDR3, sequences were annotated using PyIR, a Python wrapper for IgBLAST v1.9, with IMGT germline references. Reads were removed for weak V/J assignments (E-value above 1e-6), missing CDR3, stop codons, out-of-frame junctions, or ambiguous translated residues. V3J clonotypes were defined by identical inferred V gene, J gene, and CDR3 amino acid sequence. Percentage overlap between repertoires was computed as shared unique clonotypes divided by the size of the smaller repertoire. Richness of each repertoire was evaluated using RTK rarefaction, the Chao1 estimator, and Recon v2.1 estimates of unobserved clonotypes. OLGA was used to compute generation probabilities for all TCRbeta clonotypes that the gDNA method yielded from a handful of donors. This immuneACCESS table, as held by TCRdb, lists in-frame sequences with V and J called but not all clones. Of the missing ones, under half trace to an unresolved V gene in checked studies; the others have no known cause. V, J and clone size derive from that table, while D and trimming were established from the DNA sequence. The sample profile shows about 2.2 million clones; around 93% of them were found once. The ten largest account for about 1.7% of the sample.

About this clone itself: There is no known antigen for this receptor. Within one base of it there is no much larger clone, and no base qualities were kept. This CDR3 is also generated by other DNA sequences in the sample.

CDR1 and CDR2, looked up from the germline V gene (reference sequence), are MNHEY and SMNVEV. V is shortened by 3 bases, J by 2 bases, and the region joining them spans 8 bases. From the cysteine through the phenylalanine, the CDR3 covers 13 amino acids. Of the read, only the CDR3 DNA is kept; its 39 bases are in frame from base 1. Here is what the overall study found, with its caveats: When four donors were compared, the shared fraction of clonotypes was about 5.2% for naive CD4, roughly 3.3% for naive CD8, roughly 2.5% for memory CD4, and 0.35% to 0.4% for memory CD8. Incomplete sequencing was indicated by rarefaction of sorted-subset datasets, despite the large sequencing depth. Because the study included only a small number of donors, the genetic and exposure-history diversity represented was limited. Sampling was restricted to blood, and TCR repertoires in tissues likely differ from the TCR repertoires found in blood. Naive subsets generally had larger estimated clonotype richness than memory subsets did. Pairwise subsampling indicated that sequencing depth was expected to affect the degree of clonotype sharing among donors. Clonotypes shared by all four sorted-subset donors showed higher generation probabilities than non-shared clonotypes.

Sequenced: naive CD8+ T cells from PBMCs. In the paper's terms, the cell subset or site label means: CD45RA+CCR7+. The receptor's source is a man aged 18 to 35 in good health. Some clones in this sample may be carry-over from other donors' samples. The rearranged segments are TRBV27 and TRBJ2-7; the D gene cannot be resolved reliably. The base sequence is TGTGCCAGCAGTTTCGGAGCCGCCTACGAGCAGTACTTC. It translates as CASSFGAAYEQYF.